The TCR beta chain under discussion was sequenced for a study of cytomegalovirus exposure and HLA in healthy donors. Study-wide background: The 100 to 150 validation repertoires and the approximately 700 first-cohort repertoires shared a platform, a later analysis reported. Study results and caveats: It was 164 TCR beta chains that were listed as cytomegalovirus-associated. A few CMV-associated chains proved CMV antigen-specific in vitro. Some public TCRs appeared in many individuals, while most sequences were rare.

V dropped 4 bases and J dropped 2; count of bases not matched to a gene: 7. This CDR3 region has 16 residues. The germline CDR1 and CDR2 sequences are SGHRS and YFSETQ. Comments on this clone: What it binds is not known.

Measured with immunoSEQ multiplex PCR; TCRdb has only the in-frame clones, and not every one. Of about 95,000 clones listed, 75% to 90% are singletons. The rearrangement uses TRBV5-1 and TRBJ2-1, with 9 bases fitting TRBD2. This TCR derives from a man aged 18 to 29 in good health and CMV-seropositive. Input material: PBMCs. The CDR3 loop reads CASSLPSGITYNEQFF. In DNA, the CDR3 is TGCGCCAGCAGCCTGCCTAGCGGGATAACCTACAATGAGCAGTTCTTC.